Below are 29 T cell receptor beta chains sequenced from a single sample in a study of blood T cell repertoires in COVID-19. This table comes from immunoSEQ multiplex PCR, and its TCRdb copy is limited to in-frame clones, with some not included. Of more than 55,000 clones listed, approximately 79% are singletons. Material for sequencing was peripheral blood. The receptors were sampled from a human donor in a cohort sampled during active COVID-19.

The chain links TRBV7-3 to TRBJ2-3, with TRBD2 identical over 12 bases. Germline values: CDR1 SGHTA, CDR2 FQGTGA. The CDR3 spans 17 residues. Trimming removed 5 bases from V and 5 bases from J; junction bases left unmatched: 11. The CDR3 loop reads CASSIQASGRGGDTQYF. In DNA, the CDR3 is TGTGCCAGCAGCATCCAGGCTAGCGGGAGGGGTGGAGATACGCAGTATTTT.

CDR3 amino acids: CASSWGGDEQFF. The CDR3 DNA follows: TGTGCCAGCAGCTGGGGCGGGGATGAGCAGTTCTTC. This sequence joins TRBV7-9 and TRBJ2-1, with D possibly matching TRBD2 (6 bases). Germline V gene data show CDR1 as SEHNR and CDR2 as FQNEAQ (reference sequence). Trimming removed 4 bases from V and 8 bases from J, with 9 bases in between. CDR3 length: 12 residues.

The CDR3 protein is CSVKGQPNTEAFF. DNA for the CDR3: TGCAGCGTCAAGGGACAACCGAACACTGAAGCTTTCTTT. V usage is TRBV29-1 and J usage is TRBJ1-1; tentatively, D is TRBD1 (6 bases). Between the trimmed V and J ends, which lost 6 bases and 1 base, there was a span of 12 bases. Germline V CDR1 and CDR2: SQVTM, ANQGSEA. The CDR3 has 13 residues.

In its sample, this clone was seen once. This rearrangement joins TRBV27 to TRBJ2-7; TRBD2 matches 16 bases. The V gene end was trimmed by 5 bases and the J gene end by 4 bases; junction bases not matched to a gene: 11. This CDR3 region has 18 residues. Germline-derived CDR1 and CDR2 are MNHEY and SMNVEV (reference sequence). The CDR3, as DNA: TGTGCCAGCAGTCAGGGACTAGCGGGAGGGCCAGGAAAGTACGAGCAGTACTTC. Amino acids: CASSQGLAGGPGKYEQYF.

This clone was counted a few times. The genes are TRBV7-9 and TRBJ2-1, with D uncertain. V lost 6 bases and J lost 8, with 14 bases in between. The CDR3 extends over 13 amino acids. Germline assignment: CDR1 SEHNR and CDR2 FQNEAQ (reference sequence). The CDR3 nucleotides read TGTGCCAGCAGGTCCACCCCACAGTATGAGCAGTTCTTC. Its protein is CASRSTPQYEQFF.

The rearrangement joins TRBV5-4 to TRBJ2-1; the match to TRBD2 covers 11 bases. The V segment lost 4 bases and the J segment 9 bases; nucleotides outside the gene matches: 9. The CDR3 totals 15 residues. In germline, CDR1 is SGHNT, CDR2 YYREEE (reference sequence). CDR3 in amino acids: CASSATSGVGGEQFF. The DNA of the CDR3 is TGTGCCAGCAGCGCGACTAGCGGGGTGGGGGGTGAGCAGTTCTTC.

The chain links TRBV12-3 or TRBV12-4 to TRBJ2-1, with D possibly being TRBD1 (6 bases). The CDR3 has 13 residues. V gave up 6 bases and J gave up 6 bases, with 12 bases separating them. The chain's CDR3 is CASRSQQGNEQFF. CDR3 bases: TGTGCCAGCAGGAGCCAACAGGGCAATGAGCAGTTCTTC.

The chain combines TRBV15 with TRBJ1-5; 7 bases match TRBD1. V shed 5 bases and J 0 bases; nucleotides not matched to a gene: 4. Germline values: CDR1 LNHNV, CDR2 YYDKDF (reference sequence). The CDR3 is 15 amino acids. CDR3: CATSRGQPSNQPQHF. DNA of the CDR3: TGTGCCACCAGCCGGGGACAGCCTAGCAATCAGCCCCAGCATTTT.

In nucleotides, the CDR3 is TGCAGCGTTGCAGGGGGCAGCGGTGAGCAGTTCTTC. Translating it yields CSVAGGSGEQFF. This chain uses TRBV29-1 with TRBJ2-1; the match to TRBD1 covers 8 bases. V was pared by 4 bases and J by 9 bases, with 5 bases of the junction left unmatched. This CDR3 is 12 amino acids long. Germline V CDR1 and CDR2: SQVTM, ANQGSEA.

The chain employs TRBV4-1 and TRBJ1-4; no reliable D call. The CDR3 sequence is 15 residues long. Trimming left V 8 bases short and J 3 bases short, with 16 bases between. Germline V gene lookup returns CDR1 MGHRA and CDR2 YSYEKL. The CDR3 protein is CASLGRREANEKLFF. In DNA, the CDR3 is TGCGCCAGCTTAGGGAGGAGGGAAGCTAATGAAAAACTGTTTTTT.

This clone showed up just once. The CDR3 DNA is TGTGCCAGCAGCCGCAGCGGTTACTACAATGAGCAGTTCTTC. It codes for CASSRSGYYNEQFF. V gene TRBV14 combines with J gene TRBJ2-1, with D possibly being TRBD2 (5 bases). This CDR3 spans 14 amino acids. The V end was cut by 4 bases, the J end by 3 bases, with 10 bases between. Germline assignment: CDR1 SGHDN and CDR2 FVKESK.

CDR3 coding DNA: TGTGCCAGCAGCCTCCCCAGAGGGGGCCCTTCGCGGCACTATGGCTACACCTTC. It is translated as CASSLPRGGPSRHYGYTF. The rearrangement joins TRBV21-1 to TRBJ1-2; TRBD1, the D gene given by the table, was not confirmed from the DNA. TRBV21-1 is tagged as a pseudogene. The CDR3 has 18 amino acids.

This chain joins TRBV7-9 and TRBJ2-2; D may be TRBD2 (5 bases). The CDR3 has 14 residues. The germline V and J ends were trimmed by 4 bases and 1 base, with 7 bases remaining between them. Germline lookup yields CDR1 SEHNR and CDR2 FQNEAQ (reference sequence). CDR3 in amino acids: CASSSLENTGELFF. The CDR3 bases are TGTGCCAGCAGCTCACTAGAGAACACCGGGGAGCTGTTTTTT.

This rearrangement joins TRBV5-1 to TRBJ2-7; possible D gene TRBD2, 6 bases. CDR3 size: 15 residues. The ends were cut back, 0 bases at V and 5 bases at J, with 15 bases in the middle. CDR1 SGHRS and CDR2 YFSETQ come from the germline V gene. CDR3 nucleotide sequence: TGCGCCAGCAGCTTGGTCGGGAGCGATTTCGACGAGCAGTACTTC. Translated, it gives CASSLVGSDFDEQYF.

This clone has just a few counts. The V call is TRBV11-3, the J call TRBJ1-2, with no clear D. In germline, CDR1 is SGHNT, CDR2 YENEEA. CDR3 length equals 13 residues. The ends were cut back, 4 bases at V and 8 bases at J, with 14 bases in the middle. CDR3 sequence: CASSSRAADGYTF. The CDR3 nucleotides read TGTGCCAGCAGCTCGAGGGCAGCAGACGGCTACACCTTC. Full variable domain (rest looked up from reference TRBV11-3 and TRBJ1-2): EAGVVQSPRYKIIEKKQPVAFWCNPISGHNTLYWYLQNLGQGPELLIRYENEEAVDDSQLPKDRFSAERLKGVDSTLKIQPAELGDSAVYLCASSSRAADGYTFGSGTRLTVV.

DNA of the CDR3: TGCGCCAGCAGCCAAGATGAGAGCAGGGCAGCTGAAGCTTTCTTT. This sequence encodes CASSQDESRAAEAFF. The rearrangement uses TRBV4-3 and TRBJ1-1, with D perhaps matching TRBD1 (5 bases). This CDR3 has 15 residues. Germline values: CDR1 LGHNA, CDR2 YSLEER. Trimming took 0 bases from V and 6 from J, leaving 14 bases between them.

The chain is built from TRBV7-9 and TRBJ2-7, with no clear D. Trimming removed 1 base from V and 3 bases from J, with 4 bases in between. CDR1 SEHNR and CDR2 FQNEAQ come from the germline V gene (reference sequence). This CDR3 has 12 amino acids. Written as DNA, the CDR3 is TGTGCCAGCAGCTTAGGAGTCTACGAGCAGTACTTC. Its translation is CASSLGVYEQYF.

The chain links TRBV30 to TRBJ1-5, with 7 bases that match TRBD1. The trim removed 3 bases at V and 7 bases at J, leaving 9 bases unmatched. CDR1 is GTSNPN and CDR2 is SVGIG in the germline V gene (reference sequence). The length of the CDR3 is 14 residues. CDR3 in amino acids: CAWSPRGGPQPQHF. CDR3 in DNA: TGTGCCTGGAGCCCACGAGGGGGCCCCCAGCCCCAGCATTTT.

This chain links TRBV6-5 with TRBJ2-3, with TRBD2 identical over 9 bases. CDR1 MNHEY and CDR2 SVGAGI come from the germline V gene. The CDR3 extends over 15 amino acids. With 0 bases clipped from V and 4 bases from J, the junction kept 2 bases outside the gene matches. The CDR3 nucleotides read TGTGCCAGCAGTTACTCCGGCGGGAGGGCAGATACGCAGTATTTT. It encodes CASSYSGGRADTQYF.

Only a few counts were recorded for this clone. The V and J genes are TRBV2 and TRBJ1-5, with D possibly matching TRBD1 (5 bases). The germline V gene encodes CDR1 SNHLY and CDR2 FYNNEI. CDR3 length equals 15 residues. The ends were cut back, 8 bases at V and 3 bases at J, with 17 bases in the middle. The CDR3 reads CASARGFQLNQPQHF. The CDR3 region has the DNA TGTGCCAGCGCTAGGGGTTTCCAACTCAATCAGCCCCAGCATTTT.

CDR3 in DNA: TGTGCCAGCAGGATGTGGGGACAGGGGTTCTCTGGGGCCAACGTCCTGACTTTC. It is translated as CASRMWGQGFSGANVLTF. The chain carries TRBV3-1 (or the pseudogene TRBV3-2) and TRBJ2-6, with 10 bases identical to TRBD1. V was clipped by 6 bases and J by 0 bases; unmatched bases: 8. The CDR3 consists of 18 residues. The germline V gene encodes CDR1 LGHDT and CDR2 YNNKEL (reference sequence).

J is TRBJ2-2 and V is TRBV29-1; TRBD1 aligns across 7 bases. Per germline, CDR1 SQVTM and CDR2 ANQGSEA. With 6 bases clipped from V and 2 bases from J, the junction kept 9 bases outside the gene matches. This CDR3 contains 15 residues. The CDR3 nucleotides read TGCAGCGTCAGACAGGGTGGGACCAACACCGGGGAGCTGTTTTTT. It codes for CSVRQGGTNTGELFF.

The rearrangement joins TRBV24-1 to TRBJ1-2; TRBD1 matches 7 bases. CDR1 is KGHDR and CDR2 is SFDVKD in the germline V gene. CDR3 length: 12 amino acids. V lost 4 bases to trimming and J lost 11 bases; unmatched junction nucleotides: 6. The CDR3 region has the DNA TGTGCCACCAGTGACCCTAGCAGGGGGTACACCTTC. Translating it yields CATSDPSRGYTF.

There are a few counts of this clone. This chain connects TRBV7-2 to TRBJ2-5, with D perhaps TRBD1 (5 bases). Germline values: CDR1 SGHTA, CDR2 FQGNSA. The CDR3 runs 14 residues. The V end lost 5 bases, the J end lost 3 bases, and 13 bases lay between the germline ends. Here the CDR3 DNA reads TGTGCCAGCAGCCCGAGGCCCAGGGAAGAGACCCAGTACTTC. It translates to CASSPRPREETQYF.

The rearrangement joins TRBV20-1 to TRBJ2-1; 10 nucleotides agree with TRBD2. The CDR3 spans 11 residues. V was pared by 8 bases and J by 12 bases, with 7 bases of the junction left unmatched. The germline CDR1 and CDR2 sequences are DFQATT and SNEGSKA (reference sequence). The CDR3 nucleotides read TGCAGTCCCGGGACTAGCGTCCGGCAGTTCTTC. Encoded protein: CSPGTSVRQFF.

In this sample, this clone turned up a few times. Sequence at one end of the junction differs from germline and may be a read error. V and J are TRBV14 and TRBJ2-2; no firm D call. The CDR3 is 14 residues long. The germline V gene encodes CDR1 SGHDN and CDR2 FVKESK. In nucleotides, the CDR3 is TGTGCCAGCAGCCCTGGGCGCTCTACCGTGGAGCTGTTTTTT. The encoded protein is CASSPGRSTVELFF.

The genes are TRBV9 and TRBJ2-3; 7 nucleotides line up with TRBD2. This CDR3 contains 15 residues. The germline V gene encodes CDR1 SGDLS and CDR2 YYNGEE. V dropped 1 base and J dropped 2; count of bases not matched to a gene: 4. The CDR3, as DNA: TGTGCCAGCAGCGTATGGGCGGGAGCCACAGATACGCAGTATTTT. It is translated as CASSVWAGATDTQYF.

The CDR3 spells CASSIDRDTGANVLTF. As DNA, the CDR3 is TGTGCCAGTAGTATCGACAGGGATACTGGGGCCAACGTCCTGACTTTC. This rearrangement joins TRBV19 to TRBJ2-6, with 7 bases lining up with TRBD1. V lost 3 bases, J lost 2 bases, and 4 bases stayed unmatched. Germline V lookup: CDR1 LNHDA, CDR2 SQIVND (reference sequence). CDR3 length: 16 amino acids.

The CDR3: CASSYFLAGGYNEQFF. In nucleotides, the CDR3 is TGTGCCAGCAGTTACTTCCTAGCGGGAGGCTACAATGAGCAGTTCTTC. V usage is TRBV6-5 and J usage is TRBJ2-1; 11 nucleotides align to TRBD2. The J segment lost 3 bases and the V segment lost 1 base, leaving 2 bases of the junction unmatched. In germline, CDR1 is MNHEY, CDR2 SVGAGI. The CDR3 covers 16 residues.